This TCR beta chain derives from a study of blood T cells in healthy people across ages. Study-level results: Unsorted PBMC material precluded a definitive naive versus antigen-experienced comparison. Diversity figures based on one million T cells were deemed too low.

In its sample, this clonotype was seen a few times. What it recognizes is unknown. Primed by a sample-barcoded 5' primer and a J-beta primer mix, a second PCR proceeded for about 6 to 11 cycles. Via MiXCR, TCRdb re-called the 5' RACE reads, giving one row per CDR3 protein. The sample holds over a million distinct CDR3 sequences, roughly 24% seen once. V lost 1 base, J lost 15 bases, and 16 bases lay in between. This CDR3 spans 13 amino acids. These data are also associated with another study on T cells of mothers and their children. That study reports: cDNA was synthesized from all extracted RNA at about 1.5 ug per reaction. Around 3 million TCR beta reads per child versus over 8 million per mother.

This sequence originates from a girl aged 2-10 years in good health. The chain is built from TRBV12-3 or TRBV12-4 and TRBJ2-4; possibly TRBD2 for D (5 bases). The specimen sequenced was blood. The CDR3 sequence: CASSLGGALVRYF. Written as DNA, the CDR3 is TGTGCCAGCAGTTTAGGGGGAGCCCTCGTGAGGTACTTC.